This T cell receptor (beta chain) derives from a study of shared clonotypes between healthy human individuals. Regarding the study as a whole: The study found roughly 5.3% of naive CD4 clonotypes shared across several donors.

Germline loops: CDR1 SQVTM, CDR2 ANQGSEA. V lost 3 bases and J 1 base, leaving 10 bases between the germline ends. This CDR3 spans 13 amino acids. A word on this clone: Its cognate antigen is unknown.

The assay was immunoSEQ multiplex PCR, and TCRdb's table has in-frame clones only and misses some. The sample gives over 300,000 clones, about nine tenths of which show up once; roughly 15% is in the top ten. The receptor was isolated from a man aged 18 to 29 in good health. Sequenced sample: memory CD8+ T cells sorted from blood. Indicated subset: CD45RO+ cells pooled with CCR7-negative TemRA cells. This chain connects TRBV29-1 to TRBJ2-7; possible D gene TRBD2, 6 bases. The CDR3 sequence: CSVDFGGSYEQYF. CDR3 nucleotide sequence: TGCAGCGTTGATTTCGGGGGATCCTACGAGCAGTACTTC.